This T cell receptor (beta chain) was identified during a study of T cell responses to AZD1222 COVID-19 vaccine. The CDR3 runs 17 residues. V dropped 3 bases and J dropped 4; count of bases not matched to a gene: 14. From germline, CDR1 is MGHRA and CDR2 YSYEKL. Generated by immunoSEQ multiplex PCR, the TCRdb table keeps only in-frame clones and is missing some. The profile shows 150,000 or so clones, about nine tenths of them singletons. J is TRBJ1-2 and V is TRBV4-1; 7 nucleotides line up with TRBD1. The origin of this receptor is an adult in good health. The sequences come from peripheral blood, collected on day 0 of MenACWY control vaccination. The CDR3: CASSHGPAGGILYGYTF. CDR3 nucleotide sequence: TGCGCCAGCAGCCACGGCCCAGCAGGGGGTATCCTCTATGGCTACACCTTC.